The 25 T cell receptor beta chains listed next were all sequenced from one sample in a study of beta chain features in type 1 diabetes. Their specific antigens are unknown. All of the isolated RNA was reverse transcribed, so expressed TCRB transcripts were sequenced. Here immunoSEQ multiplex PCR was the method, and the copy in TCRdb shows in-frame clones only, minus some. Of 250,000 to 350,000 clones in the sample, roughly an eighth were seen once. Whole-study findings and limits: In all four CD4+ subsets, TCRB CDR3 length was significantly, moderately reduced in type 1 diabetes.

The sequencing input was naive CD4+ T cells from blood. These receptors were taken from a young man with type 1 diabetes.

The CDR3 DNA sequence: TGTGCCAGCAGCTTGCGGCGCGGGGTAGGCCAAGAGACCCAGTACTTC. This translates into CASSLRRGVGQETQYF. The rearrangement links TRBV11-3 to TRBJ2-5, with a weak D call TRBD2 (6 bases). Trimming took off 3 bases at V and 1 base at J, with 15 bases between the two ends. CDR1 and CDR2 from the germline V gene are SGHNT and YENEEA. This CDR3 is built from 16 residues.

This clone was recorded a few times. The V and J genes are TRBV19 and TRBJ2-3, with 7 positions matching TRBD1. After removal of 9 bases from V and 2 bases from J, the junction contained 5 bases not matched to a gene. Germline V gene data show CDR1 as LNHDA and CDR2 as SQIVND (reference sequence). This CDR3 has 13 amino acids. The CDR3 DNA reads TGTGCCAGCCGGGACAGCCTCACAGATACGCAGTATTTT. Encoded protein: CASRDSLTDTQYF.

To note about this clone: This sample also contains other DNA sequences that code for the same CDR3. The chain joins TRBV7-9 to TRBJ2-3; 7 bases are a match to TRBD2. Germline trimming cut 1 base from V and 1 base from J; bases unmatched to any gene: 5. The germline CDR1 and CDR2 sequences are SEHNR and FQNEAQ (reference sequence). The CDR3 sequence is 16 residues long. CDR3 sequence reads: CASSLGLAGGTDTQYF. CDR3 sequence (DNA): TGTGCCAGCAGCTTAGGTCTTGCGGGAGGCACAGATACGCAGTATTTT.

This clone was picked up a small number of times. J is TRBJ2-4 and V is TRBV28; tentative D call: TRBD1 (8 bases). Trimming removed 2 bases from V and 15 bases from J, with 20 bases in between. This CDR3 contains 14 residues. Looked up from germline, CDR1 is MDHEN and CDR2 is SYDVKM. The CDR3 region has the DNA TGTGCCAGCAGTTTAAACTACAGGGGGGGTATATGGTACTTC. Its translation is CASSLNYRGGIWYF.

This clone was found many times. This chain connects TRBV29-1 to TRBJ2-5; 11 bases agree with TRBD2. J gave up 5 bases and V 4 bases, and 0 bases lay outside the gene matches. The germline V gene encodes CDR1 SQVTM and CDR2 ANQGSEA. This CDR3 contains 12 residues. As DNA, the CDR3 is TGCAGCGTTGGGACTAGCGGGGAGACCCAGTACTTC. Protein product: CSVGTSGETQYF.

This clone was seen a few times. The genes are TRBV10-3 and TRBJ2-1; TRBD2 matches 10 bases. CDR1 is ENHRY and CDR2 is SYGVKD in the germline V gene. With 6 bases clipped from V and 7 bases from J, the junction kept 21 bases outside the gene matches. The CDR3 totals 19 residues. CDR3: CAIRRDSGSGRAVNNEQFF. Here the CDR3 DNA reads TGTGCCATCAGGAGGGATAGTGGAAGCGGGAGGGCCGTAAATAATGAGCAGTTCTTC.

V and J are TRBV15 and TRBJ2-2; D call uncertain. CDR1 LNHNV and CDR2 YYDKDF come from the germline V gene (reference sequence). V was trimmed by 1 base and J by 1 base, leaving 4 bases between them. CDR3 length: 14 residues. This chain's CDR3 is CATSRVLNTGELFF. The CDR3 coding sequence is TGTGCCACCAGCAGAGTACTGAACACCGGGGAGCTGTTTTTT. Looking up the rest from reference TRBV15 and TRBJ2-2 gives the full variable domain: DAMVIQNPRYQVTQFGKPVTLSCSQTLNHNVMYWYQQKSSQAPKLLFHYYDKDFNNEADTPDNFQSRRPNTSFCFLDIRSPGLGDTAMYLCATSRVLNTGELFFGEGSRLTVL.

The sample holds a few counts of this clone. The chain links TRBV15 to TRBJ2-7, with TRBD2 matching over 10 bases. The CDR3 is 15 residues long. Germline lookup yields CDR1 LNHNV and CDR2 YYDKDF (reference sequence). Trimming cost V 0 bases and J 2 bases; bases outside gene matches: 1. The DNA for the CDR3 is TGTGCCACCAGCAGAGAACTAGCGGGGACCTACGAGCAGTACTTC. Protein product: CATSRELAGTYEQYF.

The V call is TRBV5-4, the J call TRBJ1-4, with D possibly matching TRBD1 (6 bases). The CDR3 runs 13 residues. CDR1 and CDR2 from the germline V gene are SGHNT and YYREEE (reference sequence). Trimming left V 5 bases short and J 5 bases short, with 10 bases between. CDR3 region: CASSAGANEKLFF. The CDR3 nucleotides read TGTGCCAGCAGTGCGGGGGCAAATGAAAAACTGTTTTTT.

The J gene is TRBJ2-5, the V gene TRBV19, with a possible D match to TRBD2 (6 bases). CDR3 length equals 14 residues. The germline gives CDR1 LNHDA, CDR2 SQIVND (reference sequence). V was shortened by 2 bases and J by 0 bases, with 7 bases between the two germline ends. Written as DNA, the CDR3 is TGTGCCAGTAGTATAAAGCGGGACCAAGAGACCCAGTACTTC. Encoded protein: CASSIKRDQETQYF.

With regard to this clone: Other DNA sequences in the same sample also yield this CDR3. V gene TRBV28 combines with J gene TRBJ1-5; D ambiguous. This CDR3 spans 13 amino acids. V was pared by 6 bases and J by 0 bases, with 6 bases between. CDR1 is MDHEN, CDR2 SYDVKM, per germline. For the CDR3, the DNA is TGTGCCAGCAGCTTGTATAGCAATCAGCCCCAGCATTTT. Amino acid sequence: CASSLYSNQPQHF.

The J gene is TRBJ2-1, the V gene TRBV30; TRBD2 agrees at 10 bases. There are 15 residues in the CDR3. Germline trimming cut 2 bases from V and 8 bases from J; bases unmatched to any gene: 9. CDR1 and CDR2 (germline): GTSNPN, SVGIG (reference sequence). CDR3 coding DNA: TGTGCCTGGAGTATGGGGCTAGCGGGAGTCGATGAGCAGTTCTTC. It translates to CAWSMGLAGVDEQFF. Complete variable domain (other parts from reference TRBV30 and TRBJ2-1): SQTIHQWPATLVQPVGSPLSLECTVEGTSNPNLYWYRQAAGRGLQLLFYSVGIGQISSEVPQNLSASRPQDRQFILSSKKLLLSDSGFYLCAWSMGLAGVDEQFFGPGTRLTVL.

This clone was detected only a few times. The chain carries TRBV7-9 and TRBJ1-3; TRBD1 agrees at 12 bases. The CDR3 extends over 17 amino acids. Germline V CDR1 and CDR2: SEHNR, FQNEAQ (reference sequence). Unmatched junction bases numbered 6, after V lost 5 bases and J lost 1 base. This CDR3 is CASSPPGQGASGNTIYF. The CDR3 DNA follows: TGTGCCAGCAGCCCACCGGGACAGGGGGCTTCTGGAAACACCATATATTTT.

This sequence joins TRBV6-5 and TRBJ2-3; weak D call: TRBD1 (6 bases). The germline gives CDR1 MNHEY, CDR2 SVGAGI. Deletions cut 11 bases from V and 2 bases from J, with 14 bases between. This CDR3 is 13 amino acids long. CDR3 in DNA: TGTGCCGCCCGGGACACTAACACAGATACGCAGTATTTT. This gives the protein CAARDTNTDTQYF.

This clone was counted only a few times. The chain has TRBV28 and TRBJ2-5; D may be TRBD2 (5 bases). Germline V gives CDR1 MDHEN, CDR2 SYDVKM. Trimming left V 8 bases short and J 4 bases short, with 23 bases between. CDR3 length equals 16 residues. The CDR3 reads CASARGGVPTRETQYF. In DNA, the CDR3 is TGTGCCAGCGCCCGGGGTGGGGTCCCGACAAGAGAGACCCAGTACTTC.

The chain combines TRBV7-8 with TRBJ2-4; TRBD1 aligns across 9 bases. This CDR3 has 14 amino acids. From germline, CDR1 is SGHVS and CDR2 FQNEAQ. With V trimmed by 5 bases and J by 9 bases, 8 bases remained unmatched. As DNA, the CDR3 is TGTGCCAGCAGCGGACAGGGGTCTCCGAGCATTCAGTACTTC. Its protein product is CASSGQGSPSIQYF.

This clone was counted between two and nine times. This rearrangement joins TRBV7-2 to TRBJ2-3; D uncertain. Trimming removed 1 base at V and 5 bases at J, with 7 bases between. Germline V gene data show CDR1 as SGHTA and CDR2 as FQGNSA. This CDR3 spans 13 amino acids. Here the CDR3 reads CASSLENGDTQYF. Here the CDR3 DNA reads TGTGCCAGCAGCTTAGAGAACGGAGATACGCAGTATTTT.

V usage is TRBV30 and J usage is TRBJ2-6; no clear D. The CDR3 is 14 amino acids. Germline V CDR1 and CDR2: GTSNPN, SVGIG (reference sequence). Trimming took 5 bases from V and 4 from J, leaving 12 bases between them. The CDR3 DNA reads TGTGCCTGGGACCCCGGGTCAGGGGCCAACGTCCTGACTTTC. Residues: CAWDPGSGANVLTF.

In its sample, this clone was seen a few times. The chain links TRBV5-4 to TRBJ1-3; no reliable D call. Germline lookup yields CDR1 SGHNT and CDR2 YYREEE (reference sequence). The CDR3 extends over 14 amino acids. Deletions cut 0 bases from V and 2 bases from J, with 6 bases between. CDR3 nucleotide sequence: TGTGCCAGCAGCTTGGCAACTGCTGGAAACACCATATATTTT. Residues: CASSLATAGNTIYF.

This clone was detected only a few times. The gene calls are TRBV27 and TRBJ2-7, with 10 bases aligning to TRBD2. The trim removed 0 bases at V and 2 bases at J, leaving 1 base unmatched. This CDR3 region has 15 residues. From germline, CDR1 is MNHEY and CDR2 SMNVEV (reference sequence). Written as DNA, the CDR3 is TGTGCCAGCAGTTTATCGCTAGCGGGGGCCTACGAGCAGTACTTC. This sequence encodes CASSLSLAGAYEQYF.

This chain uses TRBV6-1 with TRBJ1-1; 10 bases agree with TRBD1. The trim removed 10 bases at V and 5 bases at J, leaving 7 bases unmatched. This CDR3 comprises 13 residues. CDR1 and CDR2 from the germline V gene are MNHNS and SASEGT. The CDR3 sequence: CAISGTGETEAFF. The CDR3 DNA follows: TGTGCCATCTCCGGGACAGGGGAGACTGAAGCTTTCTTT.

V usage is TRBV4-2 and J usage is TRBJ1-1, with D possibly matching TRBD1 (6 bases). The CDR3 length is 16 residues. Germline CDR1 and CDR2: LGHNA and YNFKEQ. Trimming cost V 1 base and J 0 bases, with 12 bases left between them. CDR3 sequence: CASSQVLGQVNTEAFF. CDR3 sequence (DNA): TGTGCCAGCAGCCAAGTCTTGGGACAAGTGAACACTGAAGCTTTCTTT.

This clone was seen more than once but under ten times. The genes are TRBV27 and TRBJ2-2, with TRBD2 as a possible D gene (5 bases). This CDR3 has 15 amino acids. Germline V gene data show CDR1 as MNHEY and CDR2 as SMNVEV (reference sequence). Trimming stripped 3 bases from V and 5 bases from J, with 13 bases between. Written as DNA, the CDR3 is TGTGCCAGCAGTTTTCTTCCGGGGTCAACCGGGGAGCTGTTTTTT. Translated, it gives CASSFLPGSTGELFF.

V usage is TRBV7-9 and J usage is TRBJ2-6; D not certain. V gave up 0 bases and J gave up 1 base, with 4 bases separating them. CDR1 is SEHNR and CDR2 is FQNEAQ in the germline V gene (reference sequence). This CDR3 contains 15 residues. The CDR3 DNA follows: TGTGCCAGCAGCTTAGCCGTGTCTGGGGCCAACGTCCTGACTTTC. Its translation is CASSLAVSGANVLTF. Using reference TRBV7-9 and TRBJ2-6 for the parts outside the CDR3, the full variable domain is DTGVSQNPRHKITKRGQNVTFRCDPISEHNRLYWYRQTLGQGPEFLTYFQNEAQLEKSRLLSDRFSAERPKGSFSTLEIQRTEQGDSAMYLCASSLAVSGANVLTFGAGSRLTVL.

This clone was seen only a few times. The rearrangement uses TRBV5-1 and TRBJ2-5, with D unclear. Trimming took 1 base from V and 3 from J, leaving 7 bases between them. The CDR3 loop spans 13 amino acids. CDR1 and CDR2 (germline): SGHRS, YFSETQ. The CDR3 DNA is TGCGCCAGCAGCTTGATGTCCGAAGAGACCCAGTACTTC. Encoded protein: CASSLMSEETQYF.